This T cell receptor (beta chain) was found in a study of human T cells and chemical hapten exposure. On the study more broadly: Reading of the patch tests, which applied 0.01% DPC to the upper back, occurred at 6 days.

Time point given: pre-sensitization, week 0. The treatment was: therapeutic diphenylcyclopropenone sensitization with weekly scalp DPC. Unique molecular identifiers were attached to individual cDNA molecules within the library. Each CDR3 protein gets one entry after TCRdb re-called the RACE reads with MiXCR. The data hold 300,000 to 400,000 distinct CDR3 sequences, with 5% to 6.5% observed a single time. Trimming removed 8 bases from V and 6 bases from J; junction bases left unmatched: 4. CDR1 and CDR2 (germline): MNHEY, SMNVEV (reference sequence). The CDR3 is 12 residues long. In its sample, this clonotype was seen many times.

This chain joins TRBV27 and TRBJ2-1, with TRBD2 identical over 7 bases. The sample was whole blood, taken in connection with sensitization to the hapten diphenylcyclopropenone (DPC). This sequence originates from a woman aged 50 to 60 with alopecia areata. Some clones in this sample may be carry-over from other donors' samples. CDR3 sequence: CASASGVNEQFF. For the CDR3, the DNA is TGTGCCAGCGCCAGCGGGGTCAATGAGCAGTTCTTC.